This T cell receptor (beta chain) is drawn from a study of T cells in Graves' hyperthyroidism and ophthalmopathy. Study-wide context: Pretreatment peripheral blood was obtained at initial diagnosis.

The TCR beta CDR3 regions underwent amplification using RNA transcripts as the source. With the HTBI primer set, the TCR CDR3 went through a first round of RT-PCR. TCRdb recomputed calls from the multiplex PCR reads with MiXCR, one row per CDR3 protein. The profile covers about 640,000 distinct CDR3 sequences, with less than 25% appearing a single time and 30% to 40% taken by the ten largest. The ends lost 3 bases at V and 4 bases at J; junction bases unmatched: 8. CDR1 is MGHRA, CDR2 YSYEKL, per germline. The CDR3 sequence is 15 residues long. Overall study results and limits: Clonotypes that were expanded in thyroid above 0.001 mostly appeared in blood too.

This clonotype was detected once. The antigen is unknown. Patients with uncontrolled infections, other autoimmune diseases, pregnancy or lactation were excluded. Fresh peripheral blood, approximately 10 ml, yielded the PBMCs. The receptor's source is a man younger than 40 with Graves' ophthalmopathy. The chain recombines TRBV4-1 with TRBJ2-7, with 8 bases lining up with TRBD1. The sequenced sample consisted of blood. In nucleotides, the CDR3 is TGCGCCAGCAGCCATCCGGACAGGGTAACTTACGAGCAGTACTTC. This gives the protein CASSHPDRVTYEQYF.